This entry is about one TCR beta chain. Its antigen is not identified. Likely unrecorded immune exposures existed in these nominally healthy donors. The sample originates from a study of cytomegalovirus exposure and HLA in healthy donors. The study ran its PCR with 60 Vbeta and 13 Jbeta primers. Sequenced by immunoSEQ multiplex PCR; TCRdb stores in-frame clones only, minus some. This sample's clone table lists over 90,000 clones. Findings of the study overall: Through in vitro validation, three CMV-associated chains were shown to be specific for CMV antigens. CMV serostatus was the only immune exposure information that was available. The classifier was said to identify cytomegalovirus status with high specificity and sensitivity.

Sequencing was carried out using PBMCs. This TCR was sampled from a man aged 40-49 years in good health and CMV-seronegative.

The CDR3 DNA sequence: TGCGCCAGCAGCGGATCAGGGAGGTACGAGCAGTACTTC. Translated, it gives CASSGSGRYEQYF. The chain uses TRBV5-1 and TRBJ2-5, with D maybe TRBD2 (6 bases). Judging by the DNA end, TRBJ2-7 fits better; the J call may be wrong. Germline CDR1 and CDR2: SGHRS and YFSETQ. The CDR3 runs to 13 residues.